This T cell receptor beta chain appears in the sequencing data of a study of T-cell reconstitution after alpha-beta-depleted transplantation in children. Concerning this clonotype itself: The target antigen is unknown. This clone may be a read error of a much larger clone one base away.

Unique molecular identifiers were built into the TCRbeta library. In TCRdb, the PCR reads were re-called with MiXCR into one record per CDR3 protein. The sample yields hundreds of thousands of distinct CDR3 sequences, about an eighth seen once. Study conclusions and caveats: Several patients had high TCRbeta diversity at day 60; it came from surviving recipient T cells and thymic progenitors.

The CDR3 extends over 16 amino acids. Germline assignment: CDR1 ENHRY and CDR2 SYGVKD. The sample was PBMCs, taken before TCRalphabeta/CD19-depleted stem cell transplant. The chain is built from TRBV10-3 and TRBJ2-5, with D possibly TRBD2 on 6 matching bases. The receptor was derived from a girl aged 2 to 9 with congenital amegakaryocytic thrombocytopenia, due to receive a stem cell transplant. The CDR3 DNA reads TGTGCCATCGCTAGGGAACTAGCAAGTGTCGGCGAGAGCCAGTACTTC. As protein: CAIARELASVGESQYF.